This T cell receptor beta chain appears in the sequencing data of a study of cytomegalovirus exposure and HLA in healthy donors. PCR amplification relied on 60 Vbeta primers (plus 13 Jbeta primers). Libraries were prepared by immunoSEQ multiplex PCR; TCRdb keeps only in-frame clonotypes and omits some of them. The sample consists of tens of thousands of clones, 62% of them appearing once. Trimming left V 0 bases short and J 5 bases short, with 17 bases between. CDR3 length equals 16 residues. Germline V CDR1 and CDR2: SGDLS, YYNGEE. The TCR was taken from a woman aged 30 to 39 in good health and CMV-seropositive. This chain connects TRBV9 to TRBJ1-2, with TRBD1 as a possible D gene (6 bases). The sample was PBMCs. This chain's CDR3 is CASSVGRGDQGYGYTF. The CDR3 coding sequence is TGTGCCAGCAGCGTAGGCAGGGGAGACCAGGGTTATGGCTACACCTTC.